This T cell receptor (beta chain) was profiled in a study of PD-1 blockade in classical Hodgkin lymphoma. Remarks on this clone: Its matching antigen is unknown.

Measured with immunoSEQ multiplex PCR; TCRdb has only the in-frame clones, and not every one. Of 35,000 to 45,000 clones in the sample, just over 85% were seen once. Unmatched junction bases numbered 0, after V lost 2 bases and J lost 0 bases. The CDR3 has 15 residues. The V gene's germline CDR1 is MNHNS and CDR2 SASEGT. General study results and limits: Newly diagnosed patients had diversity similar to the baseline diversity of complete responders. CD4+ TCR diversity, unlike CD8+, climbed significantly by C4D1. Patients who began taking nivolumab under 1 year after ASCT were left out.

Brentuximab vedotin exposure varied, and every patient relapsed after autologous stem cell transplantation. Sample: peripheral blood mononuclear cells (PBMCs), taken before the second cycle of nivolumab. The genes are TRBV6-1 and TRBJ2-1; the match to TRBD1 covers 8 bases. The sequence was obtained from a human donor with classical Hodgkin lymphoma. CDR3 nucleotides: TGTGCCAGCAGTGAAACAGGGGGCTCCTACAATGAGCAGTTCTTC. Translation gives CASSETGGSYNEQFF.